The rows below give T cell receptor beta chains drawn from one sample of a study of response to subunit inactivated influenza vaccine. TCRdb passed the RT-PCR reads through MiXCR, listing each CDR3 protein once. The repertoire has about 570,000 distinct CDR3 sequences, about 11% of them found once; the top ten carry 10% to 13%. Sequencing was performed on PBMCs from blood, taken on the day of vaccination. These receptors were taken from a man aged 45-65 years who received an inactivated influenza vaccine. CDR3s include the opening cysteine and the closing phenylalanine or tryptophan. A D gene is named only where the DNA matches it firmly. The size field is filled for only some rows; it gives once, few, many or a size class.

v_call,clone_size,d_call,j_call,cdr3_aa,cdr3_nt
TRBV5-1,.,.,TRBJ1-2,CASSLERYYGYTF,TGCGCCAGCAGCTTGGAAAGGTACTATGGCTACACCTTC
TRBV7-8,few,TRBD1,TRBJ2-2,CASSLDRGRSANTGELFF,TGTGCCAGCAGCTTAGACAGGGGGCGCTCAGCGAACACCGGGGAGCTGTTTTTT
TRBV11-1,.,.,TRBJ2-7,CASSFDYEEYF,TGTGCCAGCAGCTTCGACTACGAGGAGTACTTC
TRBV7-2,many,.,TRBJ2-7,CASSSASRIYEQYF,TGTGCCAGCAGCTCAGCGAGCAGGATCTACGAGCAGTACTTC
TRBV29-1,few,.,TRBJ2-5,CSAERGQETQYF,TGCAGCGCCGAACGGGGCCAAGAGACCCAGTACTTC
TRBV12-3/TRBV12-4,many,TRBD1,TRBJ1-3,CASRRTGLGNTIYF,TGTGCCAGCAGAAGGACAGGGTTGGGAAACACCATATATTTT
TRBV20-1,few,.,TRBJ1-5,CSASKVPGGASNQPQHF,TGCAGTGCTAGTAAAGTCCCCGGGGGGGCTTCCAATCAGCCCCAGCATTTT
TRBV5-1,.,.,TRBJ2-3,CASTVTTQNTQYF,TGCGCCAGCACGGTGACGACCCAAAATACGCAGTATTTT
TRBV4-2,.,.,TRBJ2-2,CASSPRDSGPGELFF,TGTGCCAGCAGCCCCCGGGACTCGGGGCCCGGGGAGCTGTTTTTT
TRBV29-1,many,TRBD2,TRBJ2-7,CSVSLGGNDEQYF,TGCAGCGTCAGTCTGGGGGGGAATGACGAGCAGTACTTC
TRBV11-1,.,TRBD2,TRBJ2-1,CASSLALGKRGAYNEQFF,TGTGCCAGCAGCTTAGCGCTCGGGAAGCGGGGGGCCTACAATGAGCAGTTCTTC
TRBV12-3/TRBV12-4,.,.,TRBJ2-7,CASSLSRGAYEQYF,TGTGCCAGCAGTTTAAGCAGGGGGGCCTACGAGCAGTACTTC
TRBV6-2/TRBV6-3,.,.,TRBJ2-1,CVSSYSAGSYNEQFF,TGTGTCAGCAGTTACTCCGCGGGCTCCTACAATGAGCAGTTCTTC
TRBV20-1,few,TRBD1,TRBJ1-6,CSAEPPGQGGSPLHF,TGCAGTGCGGAGCCCCCGGGACAGGGGGGCTCACCCCTCCACTTT
TRBV12-3/TRBV12-4,many,TRBD1,TRBJ1-2,CASSLTGPYGYTF,TGTGCCAGCAGTTTGACAGGGCCCTATGGCTACACCTTC
TRBV28,few,TRBD1,TRBJ1-6,CASRTGTAYNSPLHF,TGTGCCAGCAGAACAGGGACAGCTTATAATTCACCCCTCCACTTT
TRBV6-2/TRBV6-3,.,TRBD2,TRBJ2-1,CASSYPTWGASSSGRANEQFF,TGTGCCAGCAGTTACCCTACGTGGGGGGCATCCTCTAGCGGGAGGGCCAATGAGCAGTTCTTC
TRBV20-1,.,.,TRBJ2-5,CSAPTDYGPQYF,TGCAGTGCTCCAACAGATTACGGGCCCCAGTACTTC
TRBV28,.,TRBD2,TRBJ2-1,CASRAGGPAINEQFF,TGTGCCAGCAGGGCGGGAGGGCCTGCGATAAATGAGCAGTTCTTC
TRBV20-1,.,TRBD2,TRBJ2-2,CSASLGGVKTNTGELFF,TGCAGTGCTAGTCTGGGGGGGGTGAAGACGAACACCGGGGAGCTGTTTTTT
TRBV5-6,few,.,TRBJ2-5,CASSLDYQETQYF,TGTGCCAGCAGCTTGGACTATCAAGAGACCCAGTACTTC
TRBV7-9,.,TRBD2,TRBJ2-5,CASSDGTSGGFETQYF,TGTGCCAGCAGCGACGGGACTAGCGGGGGGTTTGAGACCCAGTACTTC
TRBV7-3,.,TRBD2,TRBJ2-3,CASSPGWLAGGPGGTDTQYF,TGTGCCAGCAGTCCCGGCTGGCTAGCGGGAGGCCCCGGGGGCACAGATACGCAGTATTTT
TRBV29-1,few,.,TRBJ2-3,CSVGGLSGRTDTQYF,TGCAGCGTTGGGGGGCTGAGCGGACGGACAGATACGCAGTATTTT
TRBV20-1,few,.,TRBJ2-7,CSARTGGLYEQYF,TGCAGTGCTAGAACAGGGGGACTATACGAGCAGTACTTC
TRBV6-2/TRBV6-3,.,.,TRBJ1-5,CASSRDSGMEQPQHF,TGTGCCAGCAGCCGGGACTCGGGGATGGAACAGCCCCAGCATTTT
TRBV9,many,.,TRBJ2-2,CASSVGVTGELFF,TGTGCCAGCAGCGTAGGAGTGACCGGGGAGCTGTTTTTT
TRBV5-1,few,.,TRBJ2-3,CASSLAEGTDTQYF,TGCGCCAGCAGCTTGGCCGAGGGTACAGATACGCAGTATTTT
TRBV12-3/TRBV12-4,few,.,TRBJ2-3,CASSLAGGRGDTQYF,TGTGCCAGCAGTTTAGCGGGGGGGCGTGGAGATACGCAGTATTTT
TRBV5-1,few,.,TRBJ2-7,CASSLTGNEDEQYF,TGCGCCAGCAGCTTGACCGGGAATGAGGACGAGCAGTACTTC
TRBV19,.,.,TRBJ2-5,CASSMGLHQETQYF,TGTGCCAGTAGTATGGGTCTGCACCAAGAGACCCAGTACTTC
TRBV20-1,.,.,TRBJ2-1,CSAPTLNEQFF,TGCAGTGCGCCAACTCTCAATGAGCAGTTCTTC
TRBV4-3,few,TRBD2,TRBJ2-1,CASSQVGGRADLFF,TGCGCCAGCAGCCAAGTGGGCGGGAGGGCCGATTTGTTCTTC
TRBV7-9,.,.,TRBJ2-7,CASSLASIGVGEQYF,TGTGCCAGCAGCTTAGCGAGTATAGGGGTCGGCGAGCAGTACTTC
TRBV5-1,few,TRBD2,TRBJ2-7,CASSLEVGGLDEQYF,TGCGCCAGCAGCTTGGAAGTGGGAGGGCTCGACGAGCAGTACTTC
TRBV7-2,few,.,TRBJ2-5,CASSLSPGKTQYF,TGTGCCAGCAGCTTATCTCCAGGGAAGACCCAGTACTTC
TRBV20-1,.,TRBD2,TRBJ2-5,CSADPAPSGRALFEETQYF,TGCAGTGCTGATCCTGCCCCAAGCGGGAGGGCCTTGTTTGAAGAGACCCAGTACTTC
TRBV28,many,.,TRBJ2-7,CASSFPTPRDLYEQYF,TGTGCCAGCAGTTTTCCTACACCTCGGGACCTCTACGAGCAGTACTTC
TRBV29-1,many,.,TRBJ1-2,CSVDSAGTSRGYTF,TGCAGCGTCGATAGTGCCGGGACCTCCCGCGGCTACACCTTC
TRBV12-3/TRBV12-4,many,.,TRBJ2-3,CASSLGFAVGGDTQYF,TGTGCCAGCAGTTTAGGTTTTGCAGTAGGCGGAGATACGCAGTATTTT
TRBV4-3,few,TRBD1,TRBJ1-2,CASSPSGQGVYGYTF,TGCGCCAGCAGCCCCTCCGGACAGGGAGTATATGGCTACACCTTC
TRBV4-3,few,.,TRBJ1-3,CASSQVPGLENTIYF,TGCGCCAGCAGCCAAGTTCCGGGGCTTGAAAACACCATATATTTT
TRBV10-2,.,.,TRBJ2-5,CASSEPSTTGRQETQYF,TGCGCCAGCAGTGAGCCCAGCACCACAGGGAGACAAGAGACCCAGTACTTC
TRBV20-1,few,TRBD1,TRBJ1-2,CSANSGTGERGYTF,TGCAGTGCCAACTCCGGGACAGGGGAACGTGGCTACACCTTC
TRBV20-1,.,.,TRBJ2-7,CSAQPRDSAPLYEQYF,TGCAGTGCACAACCGCGGGACAGCGCTCCGTTGTACGAGCAGTACTTC
TRBV20-1,few,TRBD2,TRBJ2-7,CSARPASGDEQYF,TGCAGTGCGAGGCCGGCTAGCGGGGACGAGCAGTACTTC
TRBV18,few,.,TRBJ2-1,CASSPLARHNEQFF,TGTGCCAGCTCACCGTTGGCTAGACACAATGAGCAGTTCTTC
TRBV7-2,.,.,TRBJ1-3,CASSLYVGVGNTIYF,TGTGCCAGCAGCTTATATGTAGGGGTTGGAAACACCATATATTTT
TRBV28,.,TRBD2,TRBJ2-1,CASSFSGLGNEQFF,TGTGCCAGCAGTTTCTCCGGACTAGGCAATGAGCAGTTCTTC
TRBV20-1,.,TRBD1,TRBJ1-3,CSARDSTGGNGNTIYF,TGCAGTGCTAGGGACTCCACAGGGGGGAACGGAAACACCATATATTTT
TRBV28,many,.,TRBJ1-5,CASRVGSAHQPQHF,TGTGCCAGTCGGGTGGGCAGCGCCCATCAGCCCCAGCATTTT
TRBV18,.,.,TRBJ2-5,CASSPRQGEETQYF,TGTGCCAGCTCACCACGGCAGGGAGAAGAGACCCAGTACTTC
TRBV29-1,few,.,TRBJ2-3,CSVELAAGGTDTQYF,TGCAGCGTTGAACTTGCCGCCGGCGGGACAGATACGCAGTATTTT